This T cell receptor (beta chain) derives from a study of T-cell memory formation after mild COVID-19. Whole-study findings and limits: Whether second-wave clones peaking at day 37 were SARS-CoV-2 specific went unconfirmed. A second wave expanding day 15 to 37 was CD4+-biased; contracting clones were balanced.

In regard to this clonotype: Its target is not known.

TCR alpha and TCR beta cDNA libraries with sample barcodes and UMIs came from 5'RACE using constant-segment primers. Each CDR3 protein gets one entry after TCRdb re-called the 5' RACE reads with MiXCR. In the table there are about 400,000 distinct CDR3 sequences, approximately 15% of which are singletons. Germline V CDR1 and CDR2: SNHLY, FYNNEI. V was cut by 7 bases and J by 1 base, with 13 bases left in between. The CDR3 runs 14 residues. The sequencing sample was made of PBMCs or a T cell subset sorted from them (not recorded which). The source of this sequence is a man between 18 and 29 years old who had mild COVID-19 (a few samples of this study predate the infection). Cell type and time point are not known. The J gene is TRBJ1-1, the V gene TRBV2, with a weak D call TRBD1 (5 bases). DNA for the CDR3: TGTGCCAGCATAGTCGGACACGAGAACACTGAAGCTTTCTTT. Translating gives CASIVGHENTEAFF.